This entry features one TCR beta chain sequence. Its specificity is unknown. The data are from a study of post-analysis software for immune sequencing data. The wider study: As for disease course, relapsing-remitting, secondary progressive and progressive-relapsing multiple sclerosis were all included.

Included in the TCR beta cDNA libraries were unique molecular identifiers. Yield was 500,000 or so cDNA molecules from roughly 0.93 to 9.6 million T cells. TCRdb independently ran MiXCR on the PCR reads; one entry per CDR3 protein. The table has about 540,000 distinct CDR3 sequences, 30% to 40% seen once. Study-wide results and limits: By F measure, strong co-clustering occurred among samples prepared in the same batch. Patients showed TRBV5-6, TRBV5-1 and TRBV20-1 among 4 or 5 TRBV segments more frequent than in controls. Normalized Chao1 diversity was significantly lower in multiple sclerosis patients than in controls.

V was shortened by 0 bases and J by 2 bases, with 18 bases between the two germline ends. The CDR3 extends over 18 amino acids. The germline gives CDR1 WNHNN, CDR2 SYGVQD (reference sequence). Source material: blood. The rearrangement links TRBV10-1 to TRBJ2-3; tentative D call: TRBD1 (5 bases). The TCR originated in a girl aged 2-17 years with multiple sclerosis. Written as DNA, the CDR3 is TGCGCCAGCAGTGAGTCGGGGCCTGGGGCTCTGCACACAGATACGCAGTATTTT. Its protein is CASSESGPGALHTDTQYF.